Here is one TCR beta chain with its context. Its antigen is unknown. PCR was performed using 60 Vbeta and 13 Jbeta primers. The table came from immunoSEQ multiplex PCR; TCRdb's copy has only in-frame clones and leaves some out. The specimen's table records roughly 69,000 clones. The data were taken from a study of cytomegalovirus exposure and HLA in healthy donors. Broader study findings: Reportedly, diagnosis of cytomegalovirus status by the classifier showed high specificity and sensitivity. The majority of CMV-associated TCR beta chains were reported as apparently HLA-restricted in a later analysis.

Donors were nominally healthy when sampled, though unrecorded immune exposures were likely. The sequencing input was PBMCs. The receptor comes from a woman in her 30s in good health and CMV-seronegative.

As DNA, the CDR3 is TGTGCCAGCAGTTTGGGCCATGGAGGGAACTATGGCTACACCTTC. It encodes CASSLGHGGNYGYTF. The gene calls are TRBV27 and TRBJ1-2, with no clear D. V lost 3 bases and J lost 2, with 13 bases in between. Germline V gene data show CDR1 as MNHEY and CDR2 as SMNVEV (reference sequence). CDR3 length: 15 residues.